These T cell receptor beta chains were read from a single sample in a study of blood T cell repertoires in COVID-19. Some clones are missing from TCRdb's copy, which holds only in-frame ones; the method was immunoSEQ multiplex PCR. This sample has under 200,000 clones, with 83% found just once. Sequenced sample: peripheral blood. Receptors were obtained from an elderly woman with acute or convalescent COVID-19. CDR3s leave out the opening cysteine and the closing phenylalanine or tryptophan. Each record gives: J gene, V gene, CDR3 protein.

TRBJ1-3	TRBV5-1	ASSLGMGSSGNTIY
TRBJ1-2	TRBV28	ASSFQGKYGYT
TRBJ1-5	TRBV20-1	SASSLFADSNQPQH
TRBJ2-4	TRBV7-2	ASSPAGTGSARAKNIQY
TRBJ1-1	TRBV7-9	ASTWGQVNTEAF
TRBJ2-1	TRBV5-8	ASSLLGVYNEQF
TRBJ1-1	TRBV5-4	ASSWGQGNTEAF
TRBJ2-7	TRBV7-2	ASSLELASRAYEQY
TRBJ1-1	TRBV30	AWRLTGTGETEAF
TRBJ1-1	TRBV6-5	ASIIGTGSEAF
TRBJ1-5	TRBV6-2/TRBV6-3	ASSYLINQPQH
TRBJ2-3	TRBV6-5	ASRRTSGGDTQY
TRBJ2-2	TRBV7-3	ASSRGTGNTGELF
TRBJ1-5	TRBV10-3	AISESGQGNQPQH
TRBJ2-3	TRBV19	ASFQTGGTDTQY
TRBJ2-7	TRBV6-1	ASSDRGLYEQY
TRBJ2-2	TRBV4-1	ASSLRLGELF
TRBJ1-5	TRBV20-1	SASETGNIFPQPQH
TRBJ1-4	TRBV4-2	ASSQDWGEKLF
TRBJ2-3	TRBV18	ASSAGGTDTQY
TRBJ2-2	TRBV7-3	ASSPPSGGENTGELF
TRBJ2-4	TRBV19	ASTAGLSSTSDKNIQY
TRBJ2-1	TRBV6-5	ASSADRDRGNEQF
TRBJ2-5	TRBV5-1	ASSPRVTGETQY
TRBJ2-7	TRBV3-1/TRBV3-2	ASSQWPYEQY
TRBJ1-1	TRBV28	ASSTGQGTF
TRBJ1-4	TRBV7-9	ASRAGTGGFHEKLF
TRBJ2-7	TRBV5-6	ASSSDRFSYEQY
TRBJ2-1	TRBV29-1	SVERGRRGNEQF
TRBJ2-1	TRBV7-7	ASSPGTSGSDEQF
TRBJ1-5	TRBV30	AWNTGGRQPQH
TRBJ2-5	TRBV28	ASSSTDRDRETQY
TRBJ1-2	TRBV28	ASSTQGAGGYT
TRBJ1-1	TRBV19	ASSIGQPNTEAF
TRBJ2-5	TRBV7-2	ASSLGLTSGQETQY
TRBJ2-3	TRBV6-6	ASSPPRLSVSTDTQY
TRBJ1-1	TRBV5-1	ASSLTGGNTEAF
TRBJ1-6	TRBV24-1	AVHRESRRNSPLH
TRBJ2-7	TRBV6-5	ASSYEGRGWYEQY
TRBJ1-1	TRBV19	ASRFSWSDTEAF
TRBJ2-1	TRBV9	ASSVGGPSNEQF
TRBJ1-1	TRBV28	ASSGPIMNTEAF
TRBJ2-3	TRBV18	ASSGRTDTQY
TRBJ2-6	TRBV3-1/TRBV3-2	ASRRTDPVGANVLT
TRBJ2-2	TRBV5-1	ASSWSGRSTTGELF
TRBJ2-6	TRBV5-4	ASSLKGVSGANVLT
TRBJ1-6	TRBV4-3	ASSQDWRQSSSPLH
TRBJ2-2	TRBV29-1	SVQSGGRAGELF
TRBJ1-1	TRBV19	ASSRQSGGRTEAF
TRBJ2-5	TRBV19	ASQDISQETQY
TRBJ2-2	TRBV5-4	ASSFDRTNTGELF
TRBJ2-1	TRBV5-1	ASNRDRSSYNEQF
TRBJ2-3	TRBV7-2	ASSLRLSRRGTDTQY